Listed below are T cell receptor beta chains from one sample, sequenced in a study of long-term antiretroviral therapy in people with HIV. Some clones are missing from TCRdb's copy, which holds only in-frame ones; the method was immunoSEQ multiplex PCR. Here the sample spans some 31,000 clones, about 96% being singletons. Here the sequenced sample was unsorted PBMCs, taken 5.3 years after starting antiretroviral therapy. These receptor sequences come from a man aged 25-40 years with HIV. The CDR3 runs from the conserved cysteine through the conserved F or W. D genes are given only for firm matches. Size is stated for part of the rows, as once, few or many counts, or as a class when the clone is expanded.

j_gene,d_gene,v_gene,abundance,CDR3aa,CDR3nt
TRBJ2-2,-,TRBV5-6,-,CASSRFSGELFF,TGTGCCAGCAGCAGGTTTTCGGGGGAGCTGTTTTTT
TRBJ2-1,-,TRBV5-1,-,CASRQYPRDLEQFF,TGCGCCAGCAGACAATACCCCCGGGACCTTGAGCAGTTCTTC
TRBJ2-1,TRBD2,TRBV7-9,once,CASSSSPGTSGDNEQFF,TGTGCCAGCAGCTCCAGTCCCGGGACTAGCGGGGACAATGAGCAGTTCTTC
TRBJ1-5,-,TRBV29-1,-,CSVAIGTAFNQPQHF,TGCAGCGTTGCCATCGGGACGGCCTTTAATCAGCCCCAGCATTTT
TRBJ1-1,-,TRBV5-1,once,CASSQTRGVNTEAFF,TGCGCCAGCAGCCAAACTCGGGGGGTAAACACTGAAGCTTTCTTT
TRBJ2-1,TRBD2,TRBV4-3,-,CASSQGLAGESSYNEQFF,TGCGCCAGCAGCCAGGGACTAGCGGGAGAGAGCTCCTACAATGAGCAGTTCTTC
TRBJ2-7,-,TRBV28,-,CATTVLSYEQYF,TGTGCCACGACGGTATTAAGCTACGAGCAGTACTTC
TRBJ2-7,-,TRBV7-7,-,CASSLEPTYEQYF,TGTGCTAGCAGCTTAGAGCCGACCTACGAGCAGTACTTC
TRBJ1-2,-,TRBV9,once,CASSPTGGEGNYGYTF,TGTGCCAGCAGCCCGACGGGGGGGGAAGGAAACTATGGCTACACCTTC
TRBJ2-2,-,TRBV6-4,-,CASSVSVDTGELFF,TGTGCCAGCAGTGTTAGCGTCGACACCGGGGAGCTGTTTTTT
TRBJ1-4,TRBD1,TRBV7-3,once,CASSSGTGFEKLFF,TGTGCCAGCAGCTCGGGGACAGGGTTTGAAAAACTGTTTTTT
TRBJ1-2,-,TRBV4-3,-,CASSATGTSALGYTF,TGCGCCAGCAGCGCTACCGGAACTTCTGCTCTTGGCTACACCTTC
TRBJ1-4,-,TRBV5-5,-,CASSLYPGRNEKLFF,TGTGCCAGCAGCTTGTATCCAGGGCGTAATGAAAAACTGTTTTTT
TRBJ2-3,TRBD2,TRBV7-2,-,CASSLTSGTDTQYF,TGTGCCAGCAGCTTGACTAGCGGCACAGATACGCAGTATTTT
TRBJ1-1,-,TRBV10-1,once,CASRDTLNTEAFF,TGCGCCAGCCGGGACACCCTGAACACTGAAGCTTTCTTT
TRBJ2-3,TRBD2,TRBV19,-,CASRQGLAADTQYF,TGTGCCAGCCGCCAGGGACTAGCCGCAGATACGCAGTATTTT
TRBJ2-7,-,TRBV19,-,CASSIGPQNYEQYF,TGTGCCAGTAGTATCGGGCCCCAGAACTACGAGCAGTACTTC
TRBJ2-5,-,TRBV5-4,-,CASFEGQTQYF,TGTGCCAGCTTCGAGGGGCAGACCCAGTACTTC
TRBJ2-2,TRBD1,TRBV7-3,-,CASSQSSGTGRTNTGELFF,TGTGCCAGCAGCCAATCATCTGGGACAGGGCGAACGAACACCGGGGAGCTGTTTTTT
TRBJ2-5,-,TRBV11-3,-,CASSLMAGEETQYF,TGTGCCAGCAGCTTAATGGCAGGGGAAGAGACCCAGTACTTC
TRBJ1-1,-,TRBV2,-,CASSSEGPGVSEAFF,TGTGCCAGCAGCTCGGAAGGGCCAGGGGTAAGTGAAGCTTTCTTT
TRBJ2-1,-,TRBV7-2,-,CASSLDPRSSYNEQFF,TGTGCCAGCAGCTTAGATCCCCGCAGCTCCTACAATGAGCAGTTCTTC
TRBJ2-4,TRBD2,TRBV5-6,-,CASSWTSSGGLGNIQYF,TGTGCCAGCAGCTGGACGTCGTCGGGGGGGCTCGGAAACATTCAGTACTTC
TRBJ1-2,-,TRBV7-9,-,CASRESGANYGYTF,TGTGCCAGCAGGGAATCCGGAGCTAACTATGGCTACACCTTC
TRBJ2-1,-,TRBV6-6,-,CASRPRDTVYNEQFF,TGTGCCAGCAGGCCTAGAGATACGGTCTACAATGAGCAGTTCTTC
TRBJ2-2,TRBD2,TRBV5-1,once,CASMRASGSAGELFF,TGCGCCAGCATGAGGGCTAGCGGGAGTGCCGGGGAGCTGTTTTTT
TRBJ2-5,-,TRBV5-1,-,CASYGTGETQYF,TGCGCCAGCTACGGGACGGGGGAGACCCAGTACTTC
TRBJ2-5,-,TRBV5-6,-,CASSHRGAAGETQYF,TGTGCCAGCAGCCATCGGGGCGCGGCAGGGGAGACCCAGTACTTC
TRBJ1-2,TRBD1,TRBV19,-,CASSIVTGGGYGYTF,TGTGCCAGTAGTATAGTCACAGGGGGCGGCTATGGCTACACCTTC
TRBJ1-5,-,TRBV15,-,CATSRDLGSNQPQHF,TGTGCCACCAGCAGAGATCTGGGCAGCAATCAGCCCCAGCATTTT
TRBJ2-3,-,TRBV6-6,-,CASSYSSVDSTDTQYF,TGTGCCAGCAGTTACTCGTCGGTGGATTCCACAGATACGCAGTATTTT
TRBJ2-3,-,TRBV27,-,CASSFHAATDTQYF,TGTGCCAGCAGTTTCCACGCCGCTACAGATACGCAGTATTTT
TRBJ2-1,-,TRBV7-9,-,CASSSQGSVQHEQFF,TGTGCCAGCAGCTCCCAGGGGAGTGTTCAACATGAGCAGTTCTTC
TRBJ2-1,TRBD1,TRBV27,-,CASRPQGEYNEQFF,TGTGCCAGCAGGCCTCAGGGGGAGTACAATGAGCAGTTCTTC
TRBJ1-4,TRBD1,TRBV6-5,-,CASSYRTGSPKLFF,TGTGCCAGCAGTTACCGGACAGGGAGCCCAAAACTGTTTTTT
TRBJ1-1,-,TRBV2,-,CASSPGQLNTEAFF,TGTGCCAGCAGTCCTGGACAGTTGAACACTGAAGCTTTCTTT
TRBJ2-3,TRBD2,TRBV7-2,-,CASSGSGTAADTQYF,TGTGCCAGCAGCGGTAGCGGGACCGCGGCAGATACGCAGTATTTT
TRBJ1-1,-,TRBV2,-,CASSENGDMNTEAFF,TGTGCCAGCAGTGAAAATGGGGACATGAACACTGAAGCTTTCTTT
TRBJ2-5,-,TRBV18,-,CASSPPTRPTETQYF,TGTGCCAGCTCACCACCGACCAGGCCAACGGAGACCCAGTACTTC
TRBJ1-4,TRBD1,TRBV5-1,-,CASSLVSGRGDEKLFF,TGCGCCAGCAGCTTGGTTTCTGGCAGGGGGGATGAAAAACTGTTTTTT
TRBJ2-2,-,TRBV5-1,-,CASKTLPAGGELFF,TGCGCCAGCAAAACCCTACCCGCCGGGGGGGAGCTGTTTTTT
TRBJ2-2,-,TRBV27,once,CASSLSSGELFF,TGTGCCAGCAGTTTGAGTTCCGGGGAGCTGTTTTTT
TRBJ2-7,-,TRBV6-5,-,CASSYSGLDEQYF,TGTGCCAGCAGTTACTCAGGCCTGGACGAGCAGTACTTC
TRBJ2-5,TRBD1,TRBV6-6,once,CVSSSGQGIQETQYF,TGTGTCAGCAGTTCCGGACAGGGGATCCAAGAGACCCAGTACTTC
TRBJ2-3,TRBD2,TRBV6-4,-,CASSDSTGGSADTQYF,TGTGCCAGCAGTGACTCAACGGGGGGGAGCGCAGATACGCAGTATTTT
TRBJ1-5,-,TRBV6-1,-,CASSEDGGGNQPQHF,TGTGCCAGCAGTGAAGACGGGGGTGGCAATCAGCCCCAGCATTTT
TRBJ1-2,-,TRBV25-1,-,CASSERQGYGYTF,TGTGCCAGCAGTGAAAGGCAGGGCTATGGCTACACCTTC
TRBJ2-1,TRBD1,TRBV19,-,CATTPGTGAFNEQFF,TGTGCCACAACCCCAGGGACAGGGGCGTTCAATGAGCAGTTCTTC
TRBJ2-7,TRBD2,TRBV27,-,CASSFTSAFTYEQYF,TGTGCCAGCAGTTTTACTAGCGCATTCACCTACGAGCAGTACTTC
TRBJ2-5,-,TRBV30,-,CAWSAGPPVETQYF,TGTGCCTGGAGTGCGGGACCGCCCGTGGAGACCCAGTACTTC
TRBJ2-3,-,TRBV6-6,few,CASSFQEPNTQYF,TGTGCCAGCAGTTTTCAGGAGCCTAATACGCAGTATTTT
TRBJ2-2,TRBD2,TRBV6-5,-,CASSWTSLTGELFF,TGTGCCAGCAGTTGGACTAGCCTCACCGGGGAGCTGTTTTTT
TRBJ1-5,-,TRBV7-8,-,CASSQVGEEGQPQHF,TGTGCCAGCAGCCAGGTTGGGGAGGAGGGCCAGCCCCAGCATTTT
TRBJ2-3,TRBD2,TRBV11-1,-,CASSIGTSGSTDTQYF,TGTGCCAGCAGCATAGGGACTAGCGGGAGTACAGATACGCAGTATTTT
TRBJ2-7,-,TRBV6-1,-,CASKEAGVYEQYF,TGTGCCAGCAAGGAGGCAGGGGTCTACGAGCAGTACTTC
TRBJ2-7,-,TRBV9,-,CASSVGGAKDEQYF,TGTGCCAGCAGCGTAGGGGGGGCCAAGGACGAGCAGTACTTC
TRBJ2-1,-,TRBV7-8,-,CASSLGQILSMDEQFF,TGTGCCAGCAGCTTAGGACAGATCCTTTCTATGGATGAGCAGTTCTTC
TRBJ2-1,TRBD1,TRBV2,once,CASSESRDRVDNEQFF,TGTGCCAGCAGTGAATCGCGGGACAGGGTAGACAATGAGCAGTTCTTC
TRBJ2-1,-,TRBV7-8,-,CASSSSPNEQFF,TGTGCCAGCAGCTCAAGTCCCAATGAGCAGTTCTTC
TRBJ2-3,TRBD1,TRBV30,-,CAWNEQGAWGTQYF,TGTGCCTGGAACGAGCAGGGGGCATGGGGTACGCAGTATTTT